This T cell receptor (beta chain) was captured by sequencing in a study of T cell responses to AZD1222 COVID-19 vaccine. Generated by immunoSEQ multiplex PCR, the TCRdb table keeps only in-frame clones and is missing some. Of around 95,000 clones detected, around nine tenths appear once; the ten largest clones hold roughly 15%. Whole-study findings and limits: Mostly white British, mostly female donors; authors suggested clonal diversity may be underestimated.

With respect to this clone: The antigen is not known.

The CDR3 runs 14 residues. The ends were cut back, 10 bases at V and 5 bases at J, with 18 bases in the middle. CDR1 MNHEY and CDR2 SVGAGI come from the germline V gene. The TCR was taken from an adult in good health. The V call is TRBV6-5, the J call TRBJ1-5; D perhaps matches TRBD1 (6 bases). The specimen comprised peripheral blood, sampled on day 0 of AZD1222 vaccination. For the CDR3, the DNA is TGTGCCACCAGAAGGGGGGCGGTTGATCAGCCCCAGCATTTT. It specifies CATRRGAVDQPQHF.